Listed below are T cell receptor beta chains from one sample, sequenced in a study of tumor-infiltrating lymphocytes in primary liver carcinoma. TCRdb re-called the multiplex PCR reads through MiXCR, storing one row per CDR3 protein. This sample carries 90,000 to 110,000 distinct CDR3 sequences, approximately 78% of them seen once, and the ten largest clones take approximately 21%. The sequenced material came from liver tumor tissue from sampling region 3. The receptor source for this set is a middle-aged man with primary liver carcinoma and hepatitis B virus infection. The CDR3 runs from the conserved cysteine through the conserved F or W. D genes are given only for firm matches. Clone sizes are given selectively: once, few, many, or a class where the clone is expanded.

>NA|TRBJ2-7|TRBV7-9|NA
TGTGCCAGCAGCCCAGCGATTCTCTCCTACGAGCAGTACTTC
CASSPAILSYEQYF
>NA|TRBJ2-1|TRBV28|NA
TGTACTAGCCGTGGGTCGGGAGAGTACAATGAGCAGTTCTTC
CTSRGSGEYNEQFF
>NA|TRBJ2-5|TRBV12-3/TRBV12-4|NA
TGTGCCAGCAGTTTGGTACAGGGAATAAAAGGGACCCAGTACTTC
CASSLVQGIKGTQYF
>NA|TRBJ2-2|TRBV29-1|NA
TGCAGCGTCGCGACGGGGGATCTGATCGGGAAGATGTTTTTT
CSVATGDLIGKMFF
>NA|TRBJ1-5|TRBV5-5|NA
TGTGCCAGCAGCTTATTAACAGGAAGGGACAATGAGCCCCAGCATTTT
CASSLLTGRDNEPQHF
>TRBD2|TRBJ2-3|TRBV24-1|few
TGTGCCACCAGTGATGTACCTAGCGGGAGAAACACAGATATGCAGTATTTT
CATSDVPSGRNTDMQYF
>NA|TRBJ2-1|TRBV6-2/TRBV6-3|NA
TGTGTCAGCAGTTACGAGATACCCTACGAGCAGTTCTTC
CVSSYEIPYEQFF
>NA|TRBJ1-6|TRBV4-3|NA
TGCGCCAGCAGCCAAACACAAACCGTCAATAATTCACCCTTCCATTTT
CASSQTQTVNNSPFHF
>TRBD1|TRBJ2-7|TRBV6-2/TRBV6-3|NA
TGTGCCAGCAGCCTCCGGGACAGGGCACACAAGCAGTACTTT
CASSLRDRAHKQYF
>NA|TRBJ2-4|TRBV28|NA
TGTGCCAGCAGTTCCCGGGTCGGAGGGAACATTCAGTATTTC
CASSSRVGGNIQYF
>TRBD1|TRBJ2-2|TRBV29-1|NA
TGCAGTGTTGAAGAGATGGACAGGGTGGGCACCGGGGAGCTGTTTTTT
CSVEEMDRVGTGELFF
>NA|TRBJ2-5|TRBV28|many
TGTGCCAGCGGGGGTCCTCAAGAGACCCAGTACTTC
CASGGPQETQYF
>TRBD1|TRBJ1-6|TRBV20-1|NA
TGCTCCCGGGCGGGGGCAGGGGGCATACCCCTCCACTTT
CSRAGAGGIPLHF
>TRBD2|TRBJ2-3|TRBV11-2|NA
TGTGCCAGCAGTTTAGATCCGGGGGAGACTAGCAGAGATATGCAGTATTTT
CASSLDPGETSRDMQYF
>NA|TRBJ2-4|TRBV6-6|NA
TGTGCCAACAGCTTCAGTAAAAACTTTCAGTACTTC
CANSFSKNFQYF
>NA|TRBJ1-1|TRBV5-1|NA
TGCGCCAACAGTTTGATAATAAACACTGAAGCTTTCTTT
CANSLIINTEAFF
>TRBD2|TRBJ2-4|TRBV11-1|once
TGTGTCTGCAGCTTTCCCGGGATTAGCGGGACCAAAAGCATTCAGTACTTC
CVCSFPGISGTKSIQYF
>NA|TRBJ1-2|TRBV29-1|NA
TGCAGCGTTGTCCATGGATGGAATGGCTACACCTTT
CSVVHGWNGYTF
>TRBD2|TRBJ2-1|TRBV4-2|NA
TGTGCCAGCAGCCAAGAGCGAGCGGGAGGTTACAATGAGCAGTTC
CASSQERAGGYNEQF
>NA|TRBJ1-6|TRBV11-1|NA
TGTGCCAGCAGCCTGATACTGGTTACACCCCTCCACTTT
CASSLILVTPLHF
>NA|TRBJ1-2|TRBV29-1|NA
TGCAGCATCCGTTCGGGGGGCGCCTATGGCTACACCTTC
CSIRSGGAYGYTF
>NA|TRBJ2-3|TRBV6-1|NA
TGTGCCATCAGTGAAATAGGAGGACACTACACAGATACGCAATATTTT
CAISEIGGHYTDTQYF
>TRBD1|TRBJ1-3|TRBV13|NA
TGTGCCAGCAGCCAATGGACAGGGAACTATGCTGGAAACACCATATATTTT
CASSQWTGNYAGNTIYF
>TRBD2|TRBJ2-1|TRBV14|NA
TGTGCCAGCATCCATCGGACTAGCGTTTACAATGAGCAGTTCTTC
CASIHRTSVYNEQFF
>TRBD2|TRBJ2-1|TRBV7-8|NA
TGTGCCAGCAGCTCCCGAGGGTCGGGACTAGCGGGGGGGGCTTACAATGAGCACTCCTTC
CASSSRGSGLAGGAYNEHSF
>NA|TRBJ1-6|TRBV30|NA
TGTGCCTGGAGTACTCTCGGACGTCATTCACCCCTCGACTTT
CAWSTLGRHSPLDF
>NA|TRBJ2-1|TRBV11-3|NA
TGTGCCAGCAGGTTAACTGCCAATGAGCACTTCTTC
CASRLTANEHFF
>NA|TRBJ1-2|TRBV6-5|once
TGTGCCAGCAGCCCACACGGACCCGCTAACTATGGTTACACCTTC
CASSPHGPANYGYTF
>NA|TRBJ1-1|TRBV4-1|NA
TGCGCAAGCAGCCGGGGTGTGGCTAAGGCTGAAGCTTTCTTT
CASSRGVAKAEAFF
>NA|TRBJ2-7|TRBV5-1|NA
TGTGCCAGCAGCTTGGTGAAGTCCTACGAGCAGTACTTC
CASSLVKSYEQYF
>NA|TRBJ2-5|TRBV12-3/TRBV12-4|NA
TGTGCCAGCAGCCCAGTGGTGGTTCAAGAGATCCAGTACTTC
CASSPVVVQEIQYF
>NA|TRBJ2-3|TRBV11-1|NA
TGTGCCAGCAGCTCTGGGGGAGGCTCTGTTGGAGCCCGCATAGATATGCAGTATTTT
CASSSGGGSVGARIDMQYF
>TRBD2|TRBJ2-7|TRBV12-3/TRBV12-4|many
TGTGCCAGCAGTCCAGCGGGAGTAAGGAACGAGCAGTACTTC
CASSPAGVRNEQYF
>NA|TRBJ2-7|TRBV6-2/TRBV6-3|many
TGTGCCAGCAGTTACTCAGTTGGGGGCCTCGGTGAGCAGTACTTC
CASSYSVGGLGEQYF
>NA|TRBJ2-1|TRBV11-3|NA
TGTGCCAGCAACTTAAATACCAATGAGCAGTTCTTT
CASNLNTNEQFF
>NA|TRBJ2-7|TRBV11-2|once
TGTGTCAACAGCCGTTCTGCGACAAGGAGCCACGAGCAGTACTTC
CVNSRSATRSHEQYF
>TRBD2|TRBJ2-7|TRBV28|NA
TGTGTCAGCAACCCAAGGACTAGCAGGCTTTCCTACGAGCAGTACTTC
CVSNPRTSRLSYEQYF
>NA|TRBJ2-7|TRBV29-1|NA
TGCAGCGCCTTGACATCAGGGGCCGGCACTCCCTACGAGCAGTACTTC
CSALTSGAGTPYEQYF
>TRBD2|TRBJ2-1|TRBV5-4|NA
TGTGCCAGCAGCTTGTTTCTAGCGGGGGGCAATGAGCAGTTCTTC
CASSLFLAGGNEQFF
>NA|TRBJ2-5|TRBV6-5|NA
TGTGCCAGTAGTTACGGTACAGGGAGGGAAGAGACCCAGCACTTC
CASSYGTGREETQHF
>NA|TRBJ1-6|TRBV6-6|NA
TGTGCCAGCAGTCTCGGCATAGGGCGCAATTCACCCCTCCACTTT
CASSLGIGRNSPLHF